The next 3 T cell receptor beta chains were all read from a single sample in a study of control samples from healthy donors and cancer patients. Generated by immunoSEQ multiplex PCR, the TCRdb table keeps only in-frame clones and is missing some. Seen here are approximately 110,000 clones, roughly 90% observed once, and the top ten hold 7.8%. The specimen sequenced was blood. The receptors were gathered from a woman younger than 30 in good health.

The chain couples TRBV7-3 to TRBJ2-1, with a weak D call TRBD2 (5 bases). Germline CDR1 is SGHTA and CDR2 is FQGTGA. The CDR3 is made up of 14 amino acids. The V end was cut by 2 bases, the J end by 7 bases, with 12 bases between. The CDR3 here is CASSLGGGANEQFF. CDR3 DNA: TGTGCCAGCAGCTTAGGCGGAGGTGCGAATGAGCAGTTCTTC.

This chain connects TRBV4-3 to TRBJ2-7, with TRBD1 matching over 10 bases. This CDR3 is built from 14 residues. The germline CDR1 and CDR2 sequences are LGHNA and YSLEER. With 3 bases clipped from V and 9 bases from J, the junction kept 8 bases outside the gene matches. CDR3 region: CASSHLTGQGGQYF. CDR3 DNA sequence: TGCGCCAGCAGCCACCTAACCGGACAGGGGGGGCAGTACTTC.

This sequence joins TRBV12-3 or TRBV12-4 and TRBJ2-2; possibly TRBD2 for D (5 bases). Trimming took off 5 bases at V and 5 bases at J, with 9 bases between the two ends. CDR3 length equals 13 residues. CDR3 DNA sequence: TGTGCCAGCAGTGTAAGGGAGACCGGGGAGCTGTTTTTT. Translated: CASSVRETGELFF.